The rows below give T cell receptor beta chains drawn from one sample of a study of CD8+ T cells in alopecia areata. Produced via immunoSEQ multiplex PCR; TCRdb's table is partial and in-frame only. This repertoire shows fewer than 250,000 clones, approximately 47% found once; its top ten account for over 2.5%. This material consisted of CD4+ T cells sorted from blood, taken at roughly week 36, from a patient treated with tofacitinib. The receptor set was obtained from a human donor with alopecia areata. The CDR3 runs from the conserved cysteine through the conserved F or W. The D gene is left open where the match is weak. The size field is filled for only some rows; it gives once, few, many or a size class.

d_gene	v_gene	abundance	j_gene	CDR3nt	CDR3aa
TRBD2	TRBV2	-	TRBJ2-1	TGTGCCAGCATGGCGTCTAGCGGGAGACATGGTGAGCAGTTCTTC	CASMASSGRHGEQFF
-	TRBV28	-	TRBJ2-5	TGTGCCAGCAGCCTAGGTCCGGCCCAAGAGACCCAGTACTTC	CASSLGPAQETQYF
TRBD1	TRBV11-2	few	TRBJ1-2	TGTGCCAGCAGCTCCCCCAATAAGGGGGCGGACTATGGCTACACCTTC	CASSSPNKGADYGYTF
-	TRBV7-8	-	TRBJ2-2	TGTGCCAGCAGCTTACAACAGGGATCGAACACCGGGGAGCTGTTTTTT	CASSLQQGSNTGELFF
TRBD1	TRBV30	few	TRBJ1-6	TGTGCCTGGAGTGCTTCTCCGGGACAGCGTTCACCCCTCCACTTT	CAWSASPGQRSPLHF
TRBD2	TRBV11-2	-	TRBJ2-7	TGTGCCAGCAGCTCAGCGGGAGGGCCCCGGGAGCAGTACTTC	CASSSAGGPREQYF
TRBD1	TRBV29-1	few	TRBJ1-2	TGCAGCGCTATACGGACAGGGGATGGCTACACCTTC	CSAIRTGDGYTF
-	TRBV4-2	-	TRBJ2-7	TGTGCCAGCAGCCTCCCCTCGCGAAGTGCTGCCTACGAGCAGTACTTC	CASSLPSRSAAYEQYF
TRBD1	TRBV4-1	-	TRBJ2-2	TGCGCCAGCAGCCGCGGACAGGCGAACACCGGGGAGCTGTTTTTT	CASSRGQANTGELFF
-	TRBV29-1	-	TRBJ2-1	TGCAGCGTCCAGGGGTCCTACAATGAGCAGTTCTTC	CSVQGSYNEQFF
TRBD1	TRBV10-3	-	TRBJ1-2	TGTGCCATCGCTCAAGACAGGGTGTATGGCTACACCTTC	CAIAQDRVYGYTF
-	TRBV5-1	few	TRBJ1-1	TGCGCCAGCAGCTTGTACGCGGACGTCATCCCAGAAGCTTTCTTT	CASSLYADVIPEAFF
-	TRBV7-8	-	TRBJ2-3	TGTGCCAGCAGCTTACTGGTACCGGGACCCGAGATTTCCACAGATACGCAGTATTTT	CASSLLVPGPEISTDTQYF
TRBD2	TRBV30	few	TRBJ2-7	TGTGCCTGGAGGGACCCCGGGAGGGCGATACACGAGCAGTACTTC	CAWRDPGRAIHEQYF
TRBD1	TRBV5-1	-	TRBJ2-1	TGCGCCAGCAGCTTGGGGGGACAGGGTATCAATGAGCAGTTCTTC	CASSLGGQGINEQFF
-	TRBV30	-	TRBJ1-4	TGTGCCTGGAGTAGGTCGAAATTAGGGGCCTCAACTAATGAAAAACTGTTTTTT	CAWSRSKLGASTNEKLFF
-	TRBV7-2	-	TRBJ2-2	TGTGCCAGCAGCTTAGAGTCCGGAACCGGGGAGCTGTTTTTT	CASSLESGTGELFF
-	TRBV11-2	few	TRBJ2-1	TGTGCCAGCAGCTTACGATCCAGCAATGAGCAGTTCTTC	CASSLRSSNEQFF
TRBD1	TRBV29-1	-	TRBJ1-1	TGCAGCGTTGAGGGACAGAGGGGTACTGAAGCTTTCTTT	CSVEGQRGTEAFF
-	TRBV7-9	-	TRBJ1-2	TGTGCCAGCAGCCGACCGGGACGGCTAACGGGCTACACCTTC	CASSRPGRLTGYTF
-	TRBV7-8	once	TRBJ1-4	TGTGCCAGCAGCTTTAGTTTCACTAATGAAAAACTGTTTTTT	CASSFSFTNEKLFF
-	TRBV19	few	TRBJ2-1	TGTGCCAGTAGTATCAGCGCCAGCTCCTACAATGAGCAGTTCTTC	CASSISASSYNEQFF
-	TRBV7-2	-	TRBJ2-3	TGTGCCAGCAGCTTTCATACGGCGGGCACAGATACGCAGTATTTT	CASSFHTAGTDTQYF
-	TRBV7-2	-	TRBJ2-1	TGTGCCAGCAGCTATCCCGGTGACCTAAGCGTAACCTCCTACAATGAGCAGTTCTTC	CASSYPGDLSVTSYNEQFF
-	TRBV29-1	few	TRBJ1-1	TGCAGCGCAAAGACAGTGAACACTGAAGCTTTCTTT	CSAKTVNTEAFF
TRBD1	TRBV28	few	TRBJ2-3	TGTGCCAGCAGGGGACAGGGTACCCCGCCAGATACGCAGTATTTT	CASRGQGTPPDTQYF
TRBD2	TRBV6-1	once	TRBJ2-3	TGTGCCAGCAGTCCGGGAGGGACAACAGATACGCAGTATTTT	CASSPGGTTDTQYF
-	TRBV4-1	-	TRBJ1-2	TGCGCCAGCAGCCAAGGGGGAGGGTTCTATGGCTACACCTTC	CASSQGGGFYGYTF
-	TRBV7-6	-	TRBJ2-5	TGTGCCAGCAGCCGAATATATCAAGAGACCCAGTACTTC	CASSRIYQETQYF
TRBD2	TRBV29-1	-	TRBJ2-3	TGCAGCGTTGCTTTAACTAGCGGGGGGACAGATACGCAGTATTTT	CSVALTSGGTDTQYF